The 16 T cell receptor beta chains in this list originate from one sample, sequenced in a study of blood T cell repertoires in COVID-19 (dated by TCRdb to 2020 to 2021). Library preparation was by the immunoSEQ multiplex PCR assay. TCRdb took this table from immuneACCESS and kept in-frame rearrangements with V and J called. Such tables lack part of the clones; where checked against another copy, unresolved V genes explain under half of the gap, and the rest is unexplained. This sample holds 180,000 or so clones; about 88% were observed only once. The top ten constitute 1.6% of the sample. Sequenced: peripheral blood. Every receptor here comes from a man between 18 and 35 years old with active or convalescent COVID-19.

In its sample, this clone was seen once. The chain is built from TRBV28 and TRBJ1-6, with 8 bases lining up with TRBD1. Trimming cost V 7 bases and J 0 bases; bases outside gene matches: 8. The germline CDR1 and CDR2 sequences are MDHEN and SYDVKM. The CDR3 consists of 17 residues. DNA for the CDR3: TGTGCCAGCACCGACAGGGGACCCGGCTCCTATAATTCACCCCTCCACTTT. Its translation is CASTDRGPGSYNSPLHF.

The chain couples TRBV15 to TRBJ2-2; weak D call: TRBD2 (6 bases). The CDR3 runs to 15 residues. V lost 1 base and J 1 base, leaving 7 bases between the germline ends. Per germline, CDR1 LNHNV and CDR2 YYDKDF (reference sequence). CDR3 nucleotide sequence: TGTGCCACCAGCAGAGCGCGGGAGAACACCGGGGAGCTGTTTTTT. It codes for CATSRARENTGELFF.

This chain uses TRBV7-9 with TRBJ2-3; D is uncertain. Per the germline V gene, CDR1 is SEHNR and CDR2 is FQNEAQ (reference sequence). This CDR3 spans 13 amino acids. The V and J ends lost 1 base and 3 bases respectively, with 5 bases between them. CDR3 sequence reads: CASSLVSTDTQYF. In DNA form, the CDR3 reads TGTGCCAGCAGCTTAGTTAGTACAGATACGCAGTATTTT. Drawing the rest from reference TRBV7-9 and TRBJ2-3, the complete variable domain is DTGVSQNPRHKITKRGQNVTFRCDPISEHNRLYWYRQTLGQGPEFLTYFQNEAQLEKSRLLSDRFSAERPKGSFSTLEIQRTEQGDSAMYLCASSLVSTDTQYFGPGTRLTVL.

The CDR3, as DNA: TGTGCCAGCAGCCTGCGACAGGGCTCCTATGGCTACACCTTC. Residues: CASSLRQGSYGYTF. The chain links TRBV14 to TRBJ1-2, with 7 bases fitting TRBD1. CDR1 SGHDN and CDR2 FVKESK come from the germline V gene. This CDR3 contains 14 residues. V was clipped by 4 bases and J by 4 bases; unmatched bases: 6.

The chain recombines TRBV2 with TRBJ1-6, with TRBD1 matching 8 bases. V gave up 10 bases and J gave up 4 bases; unmatched junction bases: 3. CDR1 is SNHLY, CDR2 FYNNEI, per germline. This CDR3 comprises 13 residues. CDR3 DNA sequence: TGTGCCAACAGACAGGGGTATAATTCACCCCTCCACTTT. Translation: CANRQGYNSPLHF.

The chain recombines TRBV12-2 with TRBJ2-3; TRBD1, the table's D call, lacks a check against the DNA. TRBV12-2 is annotated as a pseudogene. The CDR3 covers 17 residues. The CDR3 nucleotides are TGTGCAAGTCGCCCAAGGACAGGGGATTTAGTCCCAAATACGCAGTATTTT. Its translation is CASRPRTGDLVPNTQYF.

The chain combines TRBV15 with TRBJ2-1; a possible D gene is TRBD2 (5 bases). CDR1 and CDR2 from the germline V gene are LNHNV and YYDKDF (reference sequence). There are 14 residues in the CDR3. Trimming removed 7 bases from V and 0 bases from J, with 10 bases in between. CDR3 sequence (DNA): TGTGCCACCAAATCGGGGAGCTCCTACAATGAGCAGTTCTTC. Translating it yields CATKSGSSYNEQFF.

This chain connects TRBV3-1 (or the pseudogene TRBV3-2) to TRBJ1-5; D remains ambiguous. There are 12 residues in the CDR3. The germline gives CDR1 LGHDT, CDR2 YNNKEL (reference sequence). With 4 bases removed from V and 3 bases from J, the gap between germline ends came to 4 bases. The CDR3 DNA reads as TGTGCCAGCAGCCGTAACAATCAGCCCCAGCATTTT. The encoded protein is CASSRNNQPQHF.

V usage is TRBV9 and J usage is TRBJ1-2, with 12 bases that match TRBD1. In germline, CDR1 is SGDLS, CDR2 YYNGEE. V was pared by 3 bases and J by 7 bases, with 4 bases of the junction left unmatched. This CDR3 comprises 14 residues. The DNA of the CDR3 is TGTGCCAGCAGCGAGGGACAGGGGGCTTCTGGCTACACCTTC. This translates into CASSEGQGASGYTF.

The V and J genes are TRBV5-4 and TRBJ2-3, with 9 positions matching TRBD2. CDR3 length: 13 residues. From germline, CDR1 is SGHNT and CDR2 YYREEE (reference sequence). The V gene end was trimmed by 6 bases and the J gene end by 6 bases; junction bases not matched to a gene: 5. CDR3 amino acids: CASNQRGDDTQYF. The CDR3 DNA sequence: TGTGCCAGCAATCAGCGGGGGGACGATACGCAGTATTTT. Filled out from reference TRBV5-4 and TRBJ2-3, the complete variable domain reads ETGVTQSPTHLIKTRGQQVTLRCSSQSGHNTVSWYQQALGQGPQFIFQYYREEENGRGNFPPRFSGLQFPNYSSELNVNALELDDSALYLCASNQRGDDTQYFGPGTRLTVL.

V and J are TRBV19 and TRBJ2-7; no clear D. The CDR3 covers 14 residues. Germline V gene data show CDR1 as LNHDA and CDR2 as SQIVND (reference sequence). V was pared by 3 bases and J by 1 base, with 10 bases between. CDR3 in amino acids: CASSIMFGSYEQYF. For the CDR3, the DNA is TGTGCCAGTAGTATTATGTTCGGGTCCTACGAGCAGTACTTC. Based on the CDR3 plus reference TRBV19 and TRBJ2-7, the full variable domain is DGGITQSPKYLFRKEGQNVTLSCEQNLNHDAMYWYRQDPGQGLRLIYYSQIVNDFQKGDIAEGYSVSREKKESFPLTVTSAQKNPTAFYLCASSIMFGSYEQYFGPGTRLTVT.

The chain joins TRBV6-5 to TRBJ2-3, with 9 bases fitting TRBD2. The CDR3 spans 15 residues. Germline lookup yields CDR1 MNHEY and CDR2 SVGAGI. With V trimmed by 0 bases and J by 5 bases, 3 bases remained unmatched. CDR3 loop: CASSYSLAGRDTQYF. The CDR3 region has the DNA TGTGCCAGCAGTTACTCTCTAGCGGGACGAGATACGCAGTATTTT.

V gene TRBV7-6 combines with J gene TRBJ1-6; 7 bases match TRBD1. With V trimmed by 1 base and J by 6 bases, 3 bases remained unmatched. The CDR3 has 15 amino acids. Germline V lookup: CDR1 SGHVS, CDR2 FNYEAQ. CDR3 DNA sequence: TGTGCCAGCAGCTTAGATTGGGACAGTAATTCACCCCTCCACTTT. It translates to CASSLDWDSNSPLHF.

The chain is built from TRBV5-8 and TRBJ2-4, with a weak D call TRBD2 (6 bases). Trimming pared 3 bases from V and 8 bases from J, leaving 18 bases between. CDR3 length equals 15 residues. Looked up from germline, CDR1 is SGHTS and CDR2 is YDEGEE. The CDR3 protein is CASSYLAGLKDIQYF. As DNA, the CDR3 is TGTGCCAGCAGCTACCTTGCGGGATTAAAAGACATTCAGTACTTC.

The rearrangement uses TRBV29-1 and TRBJ2-7; D is possibly TRBD1 (5 bases). Germline CDR1 SQVTM, CDR2 ANQGSEA. The CDR3 runs to 12 residues. V dropped 3 bases and J dropped 4 bases, with 10 bases sitting between them. The CDR3 nucleotides read TGCAGCGTTGAGAAGGGGCGTTACGAGCAGTACTTC. Translating it yields CSVEKGRYEQYF.

The chain carries TRBV19 and TRBJ2-3; no clear D gene. Germline-derived CDR1 and CDR2 are LNHDA and SQIVND (reference sequence). The CDR3 runs to 16 residues. V lost 5 bases and J lost 0, with 15 bases in between. The CDR3, as DNA: TGTGCCAGTAGTGATACACTGAGGAGTAGCACAGATACGCAGTATTTT. Translating gives CASSDTLRSSTDTQYF.